This entry is about one T cell receptor (beta chain). Its antigen remains undetermined. Per-base quality was not reported, and no clone a single base away is much larger than it. TCR CDR3 regions were amplified from genomic DNA by multiplex PCR using the deep immunoSEQ assay. Extracted genomic DNA from each cell subset was spread evenly across all wells of several immunoSEQ 96-well plates, with each plate serving as a replicate. For sorted subsets, around 200 ng genomic DNA, equal to 30,000 or so T cell genomes, was loaded into each replicate PCR. The purified libraries were quantified using a Qubit 3.0 fluorometer, sized with a Bioanalyzer 2100, and then quantified again using the KAPA Library Quantification kit. Every immunoSEQ 96-well plate was sequenced on a dedicated single-read 150-cycle Illumina NextSeq 550 flow cell. Under the source paper's analysis protocol: Because only junctional sequences without quality scores were contained in the immunoSEQ output, filtering matching that applied to full-length reads could not be performed. Sequences were annotated with PyIR, a Python wrapper for IgBLAST v1.9, using IMGT germline references to assign V/J genes and CDR3. Any read was removed if the V/J assignment was weak (E-value above 1e-6), the CDR3 was missing, or the read contained stop codons, out-of-frame junctions, or ambiguous translated residues. V3J clonotypes were defined as sequences sharing the same inferred V gene, J gene, and CDR3 amino acid sequence. The percentage overlap between two repertoires was calculated by dividing the number of shared unique clonotypes by the size of the smaller repertoire. Repertoire richness was assessed with RTK rarefaction, the Chao1 estimator, and Recon v2.1 estimates of unobserved clonotypes. Generation probabilities were computed with OLGA for all TCRbeta clonotypes obtained by the gDNA method from a few donors. Held by TCRdb, this immuneACCESS table contains in-frame sequences only and omits some clones. Under half of the omission traces to an unresolved V gene where checked; the cause of the rest is unknown. The DNA was the basis for D and trimming; V, J and clone size are from that table. The sample records 850,000 to 1,200,000 clones, around 76% of which are singletons. The ten largest account for approximately 1.5% of the sample.

The germline V gene yields SGHTA for CDR1 and FQGNSA for CDR2. Ends trimmed: V by 2 bases, J by 2 bases; bases unmatched to a gene: 10. There are 19 amino acids in the CDR3, from cysteine to phenylalanine inclusive. The sequence is cut down to CDR3 DNA, 57 bases in frame from base 1. This record belongs to a study of shared clonotypes between healthy human individuals (dated by TCRdb to the early 2020s). General notes on the study: The cohort comprised a couple of women and three men aged 18 to 49 years. Per donor, three plates each were used for CD4 naive and CD4 memory, two for CD8 naive, and one for CD8 memory. To increase sequencing depth and limit assay-specific biases, TCR repertoire library preparation and sequencing were carried out by different laboratories using diverse techniques. Blood TCR repertoires of about 5 healthy adults were deeply sequenced to estimate repertoire size and the extent of clonotype sharing between individuals. Each donor's leukapheresis produced roughly between roughly 0.85 and 9.5 billion PBMCs. Results the study describes overall, beyond this receptor: About 4.5% of naive CD4, 3.5% of naive CD8, roughly 2.5% of memory CD4, and about 0.4% of memory CD8 clonotypes were shared across several donors. Sampling was restricted to blood, and TCR repertoires in tissues likely differ from the TCR repertoires found in blood. Naive subsets generally had larger estimated clonotype richness than memory subsets. Clonotypes shared by all four sorted-subset donors showed higher generation probabilities than non-shared clonotypes. The small number of donors limited the genetic and exposure-history diversity represented. Rarefaction of sorted-subset datasets indicated incomplete sequencing despite the large sequencing depth. Based on pairwise subsampling, the degree of clonotype sharing among donors was expected to be affected by sequencing depth.

Donors were healthy HIV-negative adults with no recently reported acute infections or vaccinations. Every donor was a Caucasian adult residing in Nashville, Tennessee, USA. CD4+ T cells were enriched by magnetic negative selection; naive cells were then positively selected on CD45RA, and the negative fraction formed the memory subset. Blood was obtained by leukapheresis, after which PBMCs were separated by Ficoll-Histopaque density gradient centrifugation and cryopreserved in liquid nitrogen vapor phase. Analytical flow cytometry was used to check the purity and quantity of each magnetically sorted T cell population. Genomic DNA was isolated from every sorted fraction and measured by UV absorbance on a Nanodrop 2000c.

The sample consisted of memory CD4+ T cells sorted from blood. Explained via the paper, the cell subset or site label denotes: CD45RA-negative fraction. The sequence came from a man between 18 and 35 years old in good health. In this chain, TRBV7-2 is recombined with TRBJ2-2; 11 central bases correspond to TRBD2. The CDR3 region has the sequence CASSLSLAGGRKNTGELFF. The DNA sequence reads TGTGCCAGCAGCTTATCGCTAGCGGGGGGCCGGAAAAACACCGGGGAGCTGTTTTTT.